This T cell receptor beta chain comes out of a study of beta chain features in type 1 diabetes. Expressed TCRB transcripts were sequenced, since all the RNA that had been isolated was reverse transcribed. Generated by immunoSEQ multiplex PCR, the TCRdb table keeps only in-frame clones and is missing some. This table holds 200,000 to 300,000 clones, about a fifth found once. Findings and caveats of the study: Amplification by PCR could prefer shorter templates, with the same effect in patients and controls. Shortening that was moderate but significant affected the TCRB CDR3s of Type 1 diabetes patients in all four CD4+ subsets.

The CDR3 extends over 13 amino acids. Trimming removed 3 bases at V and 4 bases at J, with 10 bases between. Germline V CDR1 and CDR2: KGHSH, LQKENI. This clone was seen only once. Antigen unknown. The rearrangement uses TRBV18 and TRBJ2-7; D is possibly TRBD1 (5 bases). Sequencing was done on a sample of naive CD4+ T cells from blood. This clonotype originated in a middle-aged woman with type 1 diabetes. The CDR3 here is CASSPFDSYEQYF. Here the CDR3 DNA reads TGTGCCAGCTCACCCTTCGACAGTTACGAGCAGTACTTC. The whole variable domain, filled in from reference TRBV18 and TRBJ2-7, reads NAGVMQNPRHLVRRRGQEARLRCSPMKGHSHVYWYRQLPEEGLKFMVYLQKENIIDESGMPKERFSAEFPKEGPSILRIQQVVRGDSAAYFCASSPFDSYEQYFGPGTRLTVT.